This TCR beta chain comes out of a study of CDR3 diversity in severe acne. TCRdb reprocessed the PCR reads via MiXCR and lists one record per CDR3 protein. The sample carries under 95,000 distinct CDR3 sequences, about 52% recorded once. By proportion, this clonotype is medium-sized. The sequenced material came from blood. This TCR came from a male donor in good health, serving as a control.

CDR3 protein: CASSRQGPINEQFF. The DNA for the CDR3 is TGTGCCAGTAGTCGGCAGGGCCCGATCAATGAGCAGTTCTTC. The chain employs TRBV19 and TRBJ2-1, with a tentative D call TRBD1 (5 bases). CDR3 length equals 14 residues. Germline CDR1 reads LNHDA; CDR2 reads SQIVND (reference sequence). V was shortened by 5 bases and J by 6 bases, with 14 bases between the two germline ends.